The present TCR beta chain was sequenced within a study of T cells after yellow fever vaccination. CDR3 length: 15 residues. V shed 2 bases and J shed 3 bases, with 11 bases lying between them. Germline V lookup: CDR1 SNHLY, CDR2 FYNNEI. TCRdb passed the 5' RACE reads through MiXCR, listing each CDR3 protein once. The sample includes 65,000 to 90,000 distinct CDR3 sequences, about an eighth seen only once; the top ten take about 26%. The receptor's source is a man in his late teens or twenties who received the YFV17D yellow fever vaccine. The chain uses TRBV2 and TRBJ1-5; D remains unclear. The source material was CD8+ T cells not binding an NS4B(214-222) dextramer, sorted from PBMCs, sampled approximately 22 days after the first yellow fever vaccination. CDR3: CASSESGRYNQPQHF. CDR3 DNA: TGTGCCAGCAGTGAATCCGGGCGGTACAATCAGCCCCAGCATTTT. Drawing the rest from reference TRBV2 and TRBJ1-5, the complete variable domain is EPEVTQTPSHQVTQMGQEVILRCVPISNHLYFYWYRQILGQKVEFLVSFYNNEISEKSEIFDDQFSVERPDGSNFTLKIRSTKLEDSAMYFCASSESGRYNQPQHFGDGTRLSIL.